This T cell receptor (beta chain) was observed in a study of regulatory T cells in long-lasting Graves disease. Described time point: newly diagnosed GD, antithyroid drugs for less than 3 months. Following extraction of RNA from PBMCs, that RNA was used to make the TCR library. Through Arm-PCR of CDR3 regions and iRepertoire HTBI primers, TCR beta libraries were built. TCRdb redid the calling of the multiplex PCR reads with MiXCR, one entry per CDR3 protein. The profile shows some 500,000 distinct CDR3 sequences, roughly 13% of them singletons. The CDR3 covers 13 residues. Germline V gene lookup returns CDR1 ENHRY and CDR2 SYGVKD. Trimming left V 11 bases short and J 10 bases short, with 18 bases between. This clonotype was observed many times. A further study also used this sample, focusing on T cells in Graves' hyperthyroidism and ophthalmopathy. That study adds: Calling Graves' hyperthyroidism stable meant ophthalmopathy did not progress within 18 months.

This sample comprised peripheral blood mononuclear cells (PBMCs), obtained at new diagnosis, from a patient treated with antithyroid drugs. This receptor was obtained from a man aged 25 to 40 with Graves disease. V usage is TRBV10-3 and J usage is TRBJ1-6; D perhaps matches TRBD1 (5 bases). CDR3 nucleotide sequence: TGTGCCGAACAGGCAGCTCAGGGCTCACCCCTCCACTTT. Its translation is CAEQAAQGSPLHF.